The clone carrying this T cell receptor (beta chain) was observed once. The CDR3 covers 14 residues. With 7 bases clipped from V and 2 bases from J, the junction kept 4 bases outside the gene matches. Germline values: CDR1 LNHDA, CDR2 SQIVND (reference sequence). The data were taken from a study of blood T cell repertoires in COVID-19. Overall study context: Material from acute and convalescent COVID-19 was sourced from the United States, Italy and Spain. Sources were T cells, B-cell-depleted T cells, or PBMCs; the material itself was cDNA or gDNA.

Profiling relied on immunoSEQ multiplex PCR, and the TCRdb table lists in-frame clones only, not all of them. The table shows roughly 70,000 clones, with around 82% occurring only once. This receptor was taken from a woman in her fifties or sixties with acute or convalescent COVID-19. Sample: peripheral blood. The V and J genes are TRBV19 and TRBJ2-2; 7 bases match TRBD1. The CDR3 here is CASTKGGNTGELFF. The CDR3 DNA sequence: TGTGCCAGTACGAAAGGGGGCAACACCGGGGAGCTGTTTTTT.